This passage covers 15 T cell receptor beta chains from one sample sequenced in a study of cytomegalovirus exposure and HLA in healthy donors. Primers: 60 Vbeta forward and 13 Jbeta reverse. TCRdb's table, derived via immunoSEQ multiplex PCR, lists solely in-frame clones and lacks some. Among about 230,000 clones listed, about 88% were seen once. Sequenced material: PBMCs. The receptors originated from a girl aged 2 to 9 in good health and CMV-seronegative.

The chain combines TRBV30 with TRBJ1-4; TRBD1 aligns across 10 bases. Trimming removed 2 bases from V and 6 bases from J; junction bases left unmatched: 15. CDR3 length: 18 amino acids. Germline CDR1 is GTSNPN and CDR2 is SVGIG (reference sequence). The CDR3 sequence is CAWSSPPTRDRGYEKLFF. DNA for the CDR3: TGTGCCTGGAGTTCCCCTCCAACCCGGGACAGGGGCTATGAAAAACTGTTTTTT.

V is TRBV2 and J is TRBJ1-2, with TRBD1 as a possible D gene (5 bases). The CDR3 consists of 12 residues. V was trimmed by 5 bases and J by 8 bases, leaving 12 bases between them. Germline CDR1 SNHLY, CDR2 FYNNEI. This CDR3 reads CASSNQGGGYTF. As DNA, the CDR3 is TGTGCCAGCAGTAACCAGGGAGGCGGCTACACCTTC.

V and J are TRBV5-8 and TRBJ1-5, with 9 bases matching TRBD1. The germline CDR1 and CDR2 sequences are SGHTS and YDEGEE. J lost 0 bases, V lost 4 bases, and 5 bases had no gene match. The CDR3 sequence is 16 residues long. The CDR3 nucleotides read TGTGCCAGCAGCACTGGACAGGGGCATAGCAATCAGCCCCAGCATTTT. It is translated as CASSTGQGHSNQPQHF. Based on the CDR3 plus reference TRBV5-8 and TRBJ1-5, the full variable domain is EAGVTQSPTHLIKTRGQQATLRCSPISGHTSVYWYQQALGLGLQFLLWYDEGEERNRGNFPPRFSGRQFPNYSSELNVNALELEDSALYLCASSTGQGHSNQPQHFGDGTRLSIL.

The chain couples TRBV19 to TRBJ2-5; 10 nucleotides align to TRBD2. J lost 1 base, V lost 4 bases, and 0 bases had no gene match. Germline V gene sequence: CDR1 LNHDA, CDR2 SQIVND (reference sequence). The CDR3 runs to 14 residues. The CDR3 spells CASSKREGQETQYF. The CDR3 region has the DNA TGTGCCAGTAGTAAGCGGGAGGGCCAAGAGACCCAGTACTTC.

The chain employs TRBV11-2 and TRBJ1-5; TRBD1 agrees at 9 bases. The trim removed 5 bases at V and 5 bases at J, leaving 13 bases unmatched. The CDR3 consists of 17 residues. Germline V gene sequence: CDR1 SGHAT, CDR2 FQNNGV. The CDR3 is CASSRGLSTGGDQPQHF. CDR3 sequence (DNA): TGTGCCAGCAGCCGAGGGTTATCGACAGGGGGGGATCAGCCCCAGCATTTT. The complete variable domain, with remaining parts taken from reference TRBV11-2 and TRBJ1-5, reads EAGVAQSPRYKIIEKRQSVAFWCNPISGHATLYWYQQILGQGPKLLIQFQNNGVVDDSQLPKDRFSAERLKGVDSTLKIQPAKLEDSAVYLCASSRGLSTGGDQPQHFGDGTRLSIL.

Comment on this clone: The same CDR3 arises from other DNA sequences in this sample as well. The genes are TRBV9 and TRBJ1-5; D is uncertain. The ends were cut back, 0 bases at V and 7 bases at J, with 14 bases in the middle. The CDR3 has 15 amino acids. Per the germline V gene, CDR1 is SGDLS and CDR2 is YYNGEE. CDR3 amino acids: CASSVGAGAGQPQHF. CDR3 sequence (DNA): TGTGCCAGCAGCGTAGGGGCGGGCGCGGGACAGCCCCAGCATTTT. The full variable domain, rest sourced from reference TRBV9 and TRBJ1-5, is DSGVTQTPKHLITATGQRVTLRCSPRSGDLSVYWYQQSLDQGLQFLIQYYNGEERAKGNILERFSAQQFPDLHSELNLSSLELGDSALYFCASSVGAGAGQPQHFGDGTRLSIL.

The chain carries TRBV29-1 and TRBJ1-2; D gene ambiguous. There are 11 residues in the CDR3. Germline CDR1 and CDR2: SQVTM and ANQGSEA. V shed 2 bases and J shed 4 bases, with 5 bases lying between them. The DNA for the CDR3 is TGCAGCGTTGAATGGAGCTATGGCTACACCTTC. This codes for CSVEWSYGYTF.

This rearrangement joins TRBV19 to TRBJ1-2; 7 bases map to TRBD1. This CDR3 contains 15 residues. Germline assignment: CDR1 LNHDA and CDR2 SQIVND (reference sequence). After removal of 2 bases from V and 4 bases from J, the junction contained 7 bases not matched to a gene. DNA for the CDR3: TGTGCCAGTAGTATATCCCCCGGGACAGCCTATGGCTACACCTTC. It translates to CASSISPGTAYGYTF. Drawing the rest from reference TRBV19 and TRBJ1-2, the complete variable domain is DGGITQSPKYLFRKEGQNVTLSCEQNLNHDAMYWYRQDPGQGLRLIYYSQIVNDFQKGDIAEGYSVSREKKESFPLTVTSAQKNPTAFYLCASSISPGTAYGYTFGSGTRLTVV.

V and J are TRBV6-5 and TRBJ2-2, with D hard to call. The ends were cut back, 5 bases at V and 7 bases at J, with 11 bases in the middle. Germline V gene data show CDR1 as MNHEY and CDR2 as SVGAGI. The CDR3 has 13 residues. The CDR3 protein is CASSEALVGELFF. The CDR3 bases are TGTGCCAGCAGTGAAGCGCTGGTCGGGGAGCTGTTTTTT.

The rearrangement uses TRBV20-1 and TRBJ2-1; 7 positions agree with TRBD1. Trimming at V came to 6 bases and at J to 8 bases, leaving 4 bases not matched to a gene. Germline V lookup: CDR1 DFQATT, CDR2 SNEGSKA (reference sequence). The CDR3 sequence is 11 residues long. The CDR3 DNA is TGCAGTGCCAGACAGGGCGATGAGCAGTTCTTC. It specifies CSARQGDEQFF.

This chain connects TRBV4-1 to TRBJ1-3; 7 bases match TRBD1. CDR1 and CDR2 (germline): MGHRA, YSYEKL. V trimming: 1 base; J trimming: 8 bases; junction bases outside the gene matches: 8. The CDR3 has 15 residues. The CDR3 protein is CASSQVEGGVDTIYF. DNA of the CDR3: TGCGCCAGCAGCCAAGTAGAAGGGGGCGTCGACACCATATATTTT.

This chain connects TRBV30 to TRBJ1-1, with D maybe TRBD1 (5 bases). Trimming shortened V by 3 bases and J by 0 bases, and 11 bases separated the two germline ends. Germline V lookup: CDR1 GTSNPN, CDR2 SVGIG (reference sequence). The CDR3 contains 14 residues. In DNA, the CDR3 is TGTGCCTGGAGACGGGGACTCCTGAACACTGAAGCTTTCTTT. It encodes CAWRRGLLNTEAFF.

The chain uses TRBV19 and TRBJ2-7, with 8 bases that match TRBD2. The CDR3 length is 15 residues. Germline V lookup: CDR1 LNHDA, CDR2 SQIVND (reference sequence). With V trimmed by 3 bases and J by 3 bases, 7 bases remained unmatched. The CDR3 sequence: CASSIRAGVLYEQYF. The CDR3 nucleotides read TGTGCCAGTAGTATTCGAGCGGGAGTCCTCTACGAGCAGTACTTC.

This clone was detected only a few times. The rearrangement links TRBV9 to TRBJ2-5; 10 nucleotides line up with TRBD1. CDR3 length: 14 residues. Trimming removed 3 bases from V and 5 bases from J; junction bases left unmatched: 4. The germline V gene encodes CDR1 SGDLS and CDR2 YYNGEE. The CDR3 bases are TGTGCCAGCAGCGAGACAGGGGGCGCGGAGACCCAGTACTTC. Its translation: CASSETGGAETQYF.

Only one count was recorded for this clone. This chain links TRBV19 with TRBJ1-5; tentatively, D is TRBD1 (5 bases). From germline, CDR1 is LNHDA and CDR2 SQIVND (reference sequence). This CDR3 comprises 14 residues. Deletions cut 7 bases from V and 5 bases from J, with 15 bases between. The CDR3 is CASIGQGRYQPQHF. The CDR3, as DNA: TGTGCCAGTATAGGGCAGGGCCGATATCAGCCCCAGCATTTT.